One sample yielded the 18 T cell receptor beta chains listed below, sequenced in a study of shared clonotypes between healthy human individuals. Naive CD8 cells lacked CD45RO, underwent positive selection for CCR7 and left out terminally differentiated effector memory CD45RA+ cells. Repertoires were generated with immunoSEQ multiplex PCR, while TCRdb's copy carries only in-frame clones and drops some. The repertoire holds roughly 850,000 clones, with about 96% as singletons. Sequenced: naive CD8+ T cells sorted from blood. These receptors were taken from a man aged 25-40 years in good health.

This clone was seen once. The chain uses TRBV29-1 and TRBJ2-1, with unresolved D. The length of the CDR3 is 13 residues. V was clipped by 4 bases and J by 5 bases, with 12 bases between them. Looked up from germline, CDR1 is SQVTM and CDR2 is ANQGSEA. The CDR3 DNA is TGCAGCGTTGTAGGGATAACCCACAATGAGCAGTTCTTC. It is translated as CSVVGITHNEQFF.

This clone was counted a single time. CDR3 bases: TGTGCCAGCACCTTGGATCCTGCCACCGGGGAGCTGTTTTTT. Its protein product is CASTLDPATGELFF. This chain uses TRBV27 with TRBJ2-2; D not certain. This CDR3 comprises 14 residues. Looked up from germline, CDR1 is MNHEY and CDR2 is SMNVEV (reference sequence). The ends were cut back, 7 bases at V and 4 bases at J, with 13 bases in the middle.

The chain links TRBV27 to TRBJ1-1; tentative D call: TRBD1 (5 bases). This CDR3 region has 15 residues. Trimming pared 4 bases from V and 1 base from J, leaving 13 bases between. The germline CDR1 and CDR2 sequences are MNHEY and SMNVEV (reference sequence). CDR3 DNA: TGTGCCAGCAGTTATCCGGGGCGCCGGAACACTGAAGCTTTCTTT. Translated, it gives CASSYPGRRNTEAFF.

The chain employs TRBV4-3 and TRBJ1-5, with TRBD1 as a possible D gene (5 bases). Germline lookup yields CDR1 LGHNA and CDR2 YSLEER. CDR3 length: 15 residues. V was clipped by 1 base and J by 0 bases, with 7 bases between them. CDR3 amino acids: CASSQGRGSNQPQHF. For the CDR3, the DNA is TGCGCCAGCAGCCAAGGGAGGGGTAGCAATCAGCCCCAGCATTTT.

V and J are TRBV14 and TRBJ2-1; D is ambiguous. Germline V CDR1 and CDR2: SGHDN, FVKESK. The V gene lost 1 base and the J gene lost 3 bases, with 7 bases spanning the gap. The CDR3 length is 14 residues. The DNA of the CDR3 is TGTGCCAGCAGCCAAGTCCCCGGCTACAATGAGCAGTTCTTC. Protein product: CASSQVPGYNEQFF.

The V call is TRBV27, the J call TRBJ2-7, with TRBD1 matching over 10 bases. This CDR3 has 14 residues. Germline V gene sequence: CDR1 MNHEY, CDR2 SMNVEV (reference sequence). Germline trimming cut 5 bases from V and 7 bases from J; bases unmatched to any gene: 8. CDR3: CASSAGQGIGEQYF. CDR3 coding DNA: TGTGCCAGCAGTGCGGGACAGGGGATTGGGGAGCAGTACTTC.

This chain uses TRBV29-1 with TRBJ2-7, with 8 positions matching TRBD2. The CDR3 totals 14 residues. CDR1 is SQVTM, CDR2 ANQGSEA, per germline. The J segment lost 4 bases and the V segment lost 4 bases, leaving 9 bases of the junction unmatched. CDR3 loop: CSVAGTSGPYEQYF. The CDR3, as DNA: TGCAGCGTTGCGGGCACTAGCGGACCGTACGAGCAGTACTTC.

Points on this clone: The sample contains more than one DNA sequence encoding this CDR3. This chain joins TRBV11-2 and TRBJ1-1; the D is unclear. The CDR3 contains 12 residues. Germline-derived CDR1 and CDR2 are SGHAT and FQNNGV. Deletions cut 3 bases from V and 5 bases from J, with 7 bases between. CDR3 nucleotides: TGTGCCAGCAGCTTGGGCGTTACTGAAGCTTTCTTT. Residues: CASSLGVTEAFF. The full variable domain, with the rest looked up from reference TRBV11-2 and TRBJ1-1, is EAGVAQSPRYKIIEKRQSVAFWCNPISGHATLYWYQQILGQGPKLLIQFQNNGVVDDSQLPKDRFSAERLKGVDSTLKIQPAKLEDSAVYLCASSLGVTEAFFGQGTRLTVV.

In DNA form, the CDR3 reads TGTGCCAGCAGCGCAGGGACTGGATTTTACGAGCAGTACTTC. This encodes CASSAGTGFYEQYF. V and J are TRBV9 and TRBJ2-7; D perhaps matches TRBD2 (6 bases). Germline CDR1 reads SGDLS; CDR2 reads YYNGEE. Between the trimmed V and J ends, which lost 3 bases and 4 bases, there was a span of 14 bases. The CDR3 is made up of 14 amino acids.

The chain combines TRBV27 with TRBJ2-1; D is perhaps TRBD1 or TRBD2 (5 bases each). V was clipped by 5 bases and J by 5 bases, with 13 bases between them. CDR3 length: 14 amino acids. From germline, CDR1 is MNHEY and CDR2 SMNVEV (reference sequence). CDR3 DNA: TGTGCCAGCAGTCGGGGCGGGCAGCACAATGAGCAGTTCTTC. Translated, it gives CASSRGGQHNEQFF.

The chain links TRBV5-4 to TRBJ1-2, with no clear D. Germline CDR1 and CDR2: SGHNT and YYREEE (reference sequence). The CDR3 totals 12 residues. The ends were cut back, 5 bases at V and 6 bases at J, with 11 bases in the middle. The CDR3 nucleotides read TGTGCCAGCAGTCGGATCTCCGATGGCTACACCTTC. Translation: CASSRISDGYTF.

The genes are TRBV14 and TRBJ2-7; a weak D match, TRBD1 (5 bases). The DNA end is more similar to TRBJ2-5, so the J call may be wrong. Germline V gives CDR1 SGHDN, CDR2 FVKESK. This CDR3 contains 13 residues. The CDR3 nucleotides are TGTGCCAGCAGCCCGGAGATAACAGGGACCCAGTACTTC. This codes for CASSPEITGTQYF.

J is TRBJ1-1 and V is TRBV10-3, with unresolved D. The V and J ends lost 5 bases and 8 bases respectively, with 12 bases between them. Germline CDR1 reads ENHRY; CDR2 reads SYGVKD. This CDR3 has 12 amino acids. The CDR3 DNA sequence: TGTGCCATCAGTCCCAGCCTAACAGAAGCTTTCTTT. Encoded protein: CAISPSLTEAFF.

The rearrangement links TRBV11-2 to TRBJ2-3, with a weak D call TRBD2 (5 bases). Between the trimmed V and J ends, which lost 6 bases and 0 bases, there was a span of 16 bases. Per germline, CDR1 SGHAT and CDR2 FQNNGV. The CDR3 contains 16 residues. The CDR3 sequence is CASSTPGSISTDTQYF. CDR3 bases: TGTGCCAGCAGTACCCCGGGGAGTATCAGCACAGATACGCAGTATTTT. The entire variable domain, with the rest obtained from reference TRBV11-2 and TRBJ2-3, is as follows: EAGVAQSPRYKIIEKRQSVAFWCNPISGHATLYWYQQILGQGPKLLIQFQNNGVVDDSQLPKDRFSAERLKGVDSTLKIQPAKLEDSAVYLCASSTPGSISTDTQYFGPGTRLTVL.

The chain carries TRBV1 and TRBJ1-2. TRBV1 is labeled a pseudogene. This CDR3 region has 16 residues. The CDR3 protein is CTSRCEGFAKDLWLHF. The CDR3 nucleotides are TGCACCAGCAGGTGTGAGGGTTTTGCGAAAGACCTATGGCTACACTTC.

The genes are TRBV10-2 and TRBJ2-1, with 10 bases aligning to TRBD2. The germline V gene encodes CDR1 WSHSY and CDR2 SAAADI. The CDR3 is made up of 15 amino acids. Trimming removed 8 bases from V and 7 bases from J; junction bases left unmatched: 11. CDR3 DNA: TGCGCCAGCCTTGATAGCGGGAGGAGGGTAAATGAGCAGTTCTTC. Amino acids: CASLDSGRRVNEQFF.

Details on this clone: A read error may produce the germline difference seen at one junction end. At the DNA level, this CDR3 is encoded by other sequences in the same sample as well. This chain joins TRBV7-2 and TRBJ2-3; TRBD1 agrees at 9 bases. The CDR3 has 16 residues. Per germline, CDR1 SGHTA and CDR2 FQGNSA. CDR3 bases: TGCGCCAGCAGCCTTCCCCGGGACAGGGTGGCAGATACGCAGTATTTT. This encodes CASSLPRDRVADTQYF.

The table lists this clone with a count of one. The chain recombines TRBV10-1 with TRBJ2-7, with D possibly being TRBD1 (5 bases). Germline CDR1 WNHNN, CDR2 SYGVQD (reference sequence). The V end was cut by 10 bases, the J end by 3 bases, with 16 bases between. The CDR3 covers 13 residues. This CDR3 is CATAQGRLYEQYF. The CDR3 DNA is TGCGCCACCGCCCAGGGCCGCCTCTACGAGCAGTACTTC.